This T cell receptor beta chain is from a study of cytomegalovirus exposure and HLA in healthy donors. Primers included in the PCR were 60 Vbeta and 13 Jbeta primers. TCRdb keeps only in-frame clones here, not all; method: immunoSEQ multiplex PCR. Among over 150,000 clones listed, roughly 80% were seen once. CDR3 size: 15 residues. CDR1 and CDR2 from the germline V gene are MNHEY and SVGAGI. Trimming removed 5 bases from V and 7 bases from J; junction bases left unmatched: 7. Study-level findings and limits: An analysis that was carried out later associated fewer than 20,000 TCR beta sequences with HLA alleles at 0.05 false discovery rate.

A word on this clone: No antigen is known for it.

Sequencing was performed on PBMCs. This chain uses TRBV6-5 with TRBJ1-6; 8 bases align to TRBD1. This receptor was taken from a male donor in good health and CMV-seronegative. The CDR3 region is CASSPTQGANSPLHF. The CDR3 DNA reads TGTGCCAGCAGTCCAACCCAGGGGGCGAATTCACCCCTCCACTTT.